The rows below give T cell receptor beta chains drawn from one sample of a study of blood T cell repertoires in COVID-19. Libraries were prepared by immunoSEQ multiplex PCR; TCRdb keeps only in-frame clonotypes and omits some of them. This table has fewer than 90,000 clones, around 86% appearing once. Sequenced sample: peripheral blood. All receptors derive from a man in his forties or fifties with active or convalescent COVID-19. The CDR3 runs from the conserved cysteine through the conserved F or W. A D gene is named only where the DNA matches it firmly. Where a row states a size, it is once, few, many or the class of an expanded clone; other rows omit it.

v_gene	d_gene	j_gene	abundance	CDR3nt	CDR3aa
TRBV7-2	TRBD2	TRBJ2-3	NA	TGTGCCAGCAGCTTAGTACGCGGGGGGGTGATAGATACGCAGTATTTT	CASSLVRGGVIDTQYF
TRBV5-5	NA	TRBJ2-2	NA	TGTGCCAGCAGCTTGGTAGCTTCGAACACCGGGGAGCTGTTTTTT	CASSLVASNTGELFF
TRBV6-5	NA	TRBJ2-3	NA	TGTGCCAGCAACGATCCGAGCGATACGCAGTATTTT	CASNDPSDTQYF
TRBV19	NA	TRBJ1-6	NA	TGTGCCAGCAGCGGACGGGTGGGGAATTCACCCCTCCACTTT	CASSGRVGNSPLHF
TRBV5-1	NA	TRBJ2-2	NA	TGCGCCAGCAGCTTGGTTGCGGAGAACACCGGGGAGCTGTTTTTT	CASSLVAENTGELFF
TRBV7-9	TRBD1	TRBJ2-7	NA	TGTGCCAGCAGCGCCTGGACAGGGCATGGGGAGCAGTACTTC	CASSAWTGHGEQYF
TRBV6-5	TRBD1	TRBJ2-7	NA	TGTGCCAGCAGTTCCGGGACAGATTTCCTCGGGCAGTACTTC	CASSSGTDFLGQYF
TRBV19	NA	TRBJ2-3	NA	TGTGCCAGTAGTCCCAACACAGATACGCAGTATTTT	CASSPNTDTQYF
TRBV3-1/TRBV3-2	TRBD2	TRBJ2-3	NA	TGTGCCAGCAGCCCCCAAGCGGGGCCCACAGATACGCAGTATTTT	CASSPQAGPTDTQYF
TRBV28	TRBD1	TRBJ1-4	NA	TGTGCCAGCAACCAACAGGGGCCCCAAACCCTCCGCGAAAAACTGTTTTTT	CASNQQGPQTLREKLFF
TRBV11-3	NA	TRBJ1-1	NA	TGTGCCAGCAGCTCCAGGTGGAACACTGAAGCTTTCTTT	CASSSRWNTEAFF
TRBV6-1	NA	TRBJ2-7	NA	TGTGCCAGCAGTGAAGCTGGGGACAACATCTACGAGCAGTACTTC	CASSEAGDNIYEQYF
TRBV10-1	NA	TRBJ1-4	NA	TGCGCCAGCAGTACAGGGAATGAAAAACTGTTTTTT	CASSTGNEKLFF
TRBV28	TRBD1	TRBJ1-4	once	TGTGCCAGCAGTTTAAGTCGCGGGACAGGGCGGCATGAAAAACTGTTTTTT	CASSLSRGTGRHEKLFF
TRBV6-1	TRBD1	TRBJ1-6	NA	TGTGCCAGCAGTGAGGGGACAGTTAATTCACCCCTCCACTTT	CASSEGTVNSPLHF
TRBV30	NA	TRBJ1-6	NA	TGTGCCTGGAGTGTTGCGGGGGCGAGCTCCTATAATTCACCCCTCCACTTT	CAWSVAGASSYNSPLHF
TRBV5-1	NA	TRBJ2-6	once	TGCGCCAGCAGCTTGGTACAGGGCTCTGGGGCCAACGTCCTGACTTTC	CASSLVQGSGANVLTF
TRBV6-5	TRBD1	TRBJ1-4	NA	TGTGCCAGCAGTTTAACAGGGGACTTTAATGAAAAACTGTTTTTT	CASSLTGDFNEKLFF
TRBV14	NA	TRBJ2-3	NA	TGTGCCAGCAGCCAAGATCACGGGGGTCCCACAGATACGCAGTATTTT	CASSQDHGGPTDTQYF
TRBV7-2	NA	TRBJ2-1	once	TGTGCCAGCAGCTTATTAGAGAAAAATGAGCAGTTCTTC	CASSLLEKNEQFF